This TCR beta chain was profiled in a study of blood T cells in healthy people across ages. Overall study context: There was about one barcoded beta molecule captured by template switching per two T cells.

V shed 0 bases and J shed 0 bases, with 6 bases lying between them. The CDR3 totals 16 residues. Germline CDR1 LGHNA, CDR2 YSLEER. The sample holds many counts of this clonotype. Alongside a J-beta primer mix, a sample-barcoded 5' primer served in a second PCR lasting about 7 to 12 cycles. TCRdb used MiXCR to reprocess the 5' RACE reads, holding one entry per CDR3 protein. The sample has 800,000 to 950,000 distinct CDR3 sequences, 25% to 35% seen once. This sample was shared with a second study, whose subject was T cells of mothers and their children.

The sequenced material came from blood. The sequence came from a woman aged 40 to 50 in good health. The chain carries TRBV4-3 and TRBJ2-6; D is unresolved. The CDR3 bases are TGCGCCAGCAGCCAAGACGTAAGCTCTGGGGCCAACGTCCTGACTTTC. It specifies CASSQDVSSGANVLTF.